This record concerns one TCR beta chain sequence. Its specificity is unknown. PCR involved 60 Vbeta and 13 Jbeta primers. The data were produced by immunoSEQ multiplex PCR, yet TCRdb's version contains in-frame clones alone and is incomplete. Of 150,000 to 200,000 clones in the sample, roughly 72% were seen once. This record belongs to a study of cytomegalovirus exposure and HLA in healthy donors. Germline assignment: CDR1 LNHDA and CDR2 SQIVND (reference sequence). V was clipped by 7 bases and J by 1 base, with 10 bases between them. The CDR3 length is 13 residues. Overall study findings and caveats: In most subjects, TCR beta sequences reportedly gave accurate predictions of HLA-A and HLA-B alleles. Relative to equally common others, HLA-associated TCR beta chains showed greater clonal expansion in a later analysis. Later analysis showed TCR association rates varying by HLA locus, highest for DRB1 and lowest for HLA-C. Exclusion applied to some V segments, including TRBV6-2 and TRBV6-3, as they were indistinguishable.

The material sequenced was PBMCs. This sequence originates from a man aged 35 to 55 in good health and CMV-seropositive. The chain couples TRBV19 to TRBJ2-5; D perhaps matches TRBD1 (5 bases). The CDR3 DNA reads TGTGCCAGTAAGCCAGGGCCCCAAGAGACCCAGTACTTC. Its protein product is CASKPGPQETQYF.